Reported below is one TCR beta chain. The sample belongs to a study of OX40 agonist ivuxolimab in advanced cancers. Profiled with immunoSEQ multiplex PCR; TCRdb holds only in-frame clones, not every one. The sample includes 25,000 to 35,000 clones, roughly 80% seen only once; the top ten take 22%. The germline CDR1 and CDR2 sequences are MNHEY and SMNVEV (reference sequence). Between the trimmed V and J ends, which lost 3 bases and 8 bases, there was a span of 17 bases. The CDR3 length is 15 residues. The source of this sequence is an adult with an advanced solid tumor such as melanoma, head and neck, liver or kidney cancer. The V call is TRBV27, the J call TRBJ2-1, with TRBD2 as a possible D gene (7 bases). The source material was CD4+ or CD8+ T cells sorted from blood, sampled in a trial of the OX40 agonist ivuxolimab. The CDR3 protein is CASSFSLGGAHEQFF. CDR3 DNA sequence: TGTGCCAGCAGTTTCTCCCTTGGGGGGGCCCATGAGCAGTTCTTC.